A single sample is the source of the 10 T cell receptor beta chains below, sequenced in a study of cytomegalovirus exposure and HLA in healthy donors. The PCR employed 60 Vbeta primers together with 13 Jbeta primers. Profiled with immunoSEQ multiplex PCR; TCRdb holds only in-frame clones, not every one. This repertoire includes more than 100,000 clones. Sequenced input: PBMCs. The receptors shown here come from a middle-aged woman in good health and CMV-seronegative.

This rearrangement joins TRBV2 to TRBJ2-2; D is possibly TRBD1 (5 bases). The CDR3 has 14 amino acids. V lost 7 bases to trimming and J lost 1 base, with 10 bases between them. CDR1 is SNHLY, CDR2 FYNNEI, per germline. CDR3 region: CASIKTVNTGELFF. The CDR3 DNA is TGTGCCAGCATAAAGACAGTGAACACCGGGGAGCTGTTTTTT.

This chain's CDR3 is CASSPQAGGFNEQFF. CDR3 nucleotides: TGCGCCAGCAGCCCCCAGGCAGGGGGGTTCAATGAGCAGTTCTTC. V gene TRBV4-3 combines with J gene TRBJ2-1; tentative D call: TRBD1 (7 bases). The V end lost 4 bases, the J end lost 6 bases, and 16 bases lay between the germline ends. The length of the CDR3 is 15 residues. The germline V gene encodes CDR1 LGHNA and CDR2 YSLEER.

The chain is built from TRBV15 and TRBJ1-1, with TRBD1 as a possible D gene (5 bases). This CDR3 has 14 residues. Between the trimmed V and J ends, which lost 0 bases and 1 base, there was a span of 6 bases. Germline V gene sequence: CDR1 LNHNV, CDR2 YYDKDF (reference sequence). CDR3 nucleotides: TGTGCCACCAGCAGAGAAACAGGGAACACTGAAGCTTTCTTT. Its translation: CATSRETGNTEAFF.

V gene TRBV28 combines with J gene TRBJ1-1, with a weak D call TRBD1 (6 bases). V shed 7 bases and J shed 5 bases, with 11 bases lying between them. The CDR3 loop spans 12 amino acids. Germline CDR1 is MDHEN and CDR2 is SYDVKM. The CDR3 DNA follows: TGTGCCAGCAATCAGGGGAGTACTGAAGCTTTCTTT. Translation: CASNQGSTEAFF.

The rearrangement uses TRBV7-3 and TRBJ1-1; 9 bases are shared with TRBD1. The V segment lost 4 bases and the J segment 3 bases; nucleotides outside the gene matches: 3. Germline-derived CDR1 and CDR2 are SGHTA and FQGTGA. This CDR3 has 14 amino acids. The CDR3 region is CASSSTGGDTEAFF. The DNA of the CDR3 is TGTGCCAGCAGCTCGACAGGGGGTGACACTGAAGCTTTCTTT.

The CDR3 region is CASSPGTGYGYTF. The CDR3 bases are TGTGCCAGCAGCCCCGGGACAGGCTATGGCTACACCTTC. The chain couples TRBV28 to TRBJ1-2; 8 nucleotides line up with TRBD1. The CDR3 extends over 13 amino acids. J was trimmed by 4 bases and V by 6 bases; bases with no gene match: 4. CDR1 and CDR2 from the germline V gene are MDHEN and SYDVKM.

The chain carries TRBV5-6 and TRBJ2-1; 9 bases line up with TRBD1. After removal of 1 base from V and 6 bases from J, the junction contained 17 bases not matched to a gene. CDR1 is SGHDT and CDR2 is YYEEEE in the germline V gene. CDR3 size: 19 residues. CDR3 in amino acids: CASSLTAPGQGLRGNEQFF. The CDR3 bases are TGTGCCAGCAGCTTGACAGCCCCGGGACAGGGTTTAAGGGGCAATGAGCAGTTCTTC.

The rearrangement uses TRBV4-3 and TRBJ1-4; D perhaps matches TRBD1 (5 bases). The CDR3 contains 13 residues. The V gene lost 2 bases and the J gene lost 8 bases, with 9 bases spanning the gap. CDR1 and CDR2 from the germline V gene are LGHNA and YSLEER. CDR3 DNA sequence: TGCGCCAGCAGCCAACCGGGGGAGGAAAAACTGTTTTTT. It specifies CASSQPGEEKLFF.

V usage is TRBV7-2 and J usage is TRBJ1-2, with unresolved D. The CDR3 covers 14 residues. The V and J ends lost 5 bases and 6 bases respectively, with 16 bases between them. Germline V CDR1 and CDR2: SGHTA, FQGNSA. The CDR3 protein is CASSPPREENGYTF. Written as DNA, the CDR3 is TGTGCCAGCAGCCCCCCCAGAGAGGAAAATGGCTACACCTTC.

V gene TRBV14 combines with J gene TRBJ1-2; 7 bases map to TRBD1. V lost 3 bases, J lost 8 bases, and 12 bases stayed unmatched. Looked up from germline, CDR1 is SGHDN and CDR2 is FVKESK. The length of the CDR3 is 15 residues. CDR3 in DNA: TGTGCCAGCAGCCACTCAACAGGGGTAGTGGGAGGCTACACCTTC. Its protein is CASSHSTGVVGGYTF.